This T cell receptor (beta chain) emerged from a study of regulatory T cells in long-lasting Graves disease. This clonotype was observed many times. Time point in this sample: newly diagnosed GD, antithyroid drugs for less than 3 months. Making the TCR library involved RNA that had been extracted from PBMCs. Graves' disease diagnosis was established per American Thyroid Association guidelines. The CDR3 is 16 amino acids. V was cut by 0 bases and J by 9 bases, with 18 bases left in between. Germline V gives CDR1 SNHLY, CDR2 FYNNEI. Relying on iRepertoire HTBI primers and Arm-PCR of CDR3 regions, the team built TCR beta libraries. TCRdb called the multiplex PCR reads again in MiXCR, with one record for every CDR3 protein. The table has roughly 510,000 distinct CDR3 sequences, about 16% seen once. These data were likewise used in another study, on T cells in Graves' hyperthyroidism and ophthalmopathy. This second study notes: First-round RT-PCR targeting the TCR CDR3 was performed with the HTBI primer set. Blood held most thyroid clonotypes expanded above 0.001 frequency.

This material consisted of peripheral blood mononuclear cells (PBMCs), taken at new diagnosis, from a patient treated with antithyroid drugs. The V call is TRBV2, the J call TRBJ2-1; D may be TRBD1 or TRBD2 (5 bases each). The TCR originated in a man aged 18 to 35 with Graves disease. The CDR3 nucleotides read TGTGCCAGCAGTGAAGCGGGGGTAGGATGGTTTGTTGAGCAGTTCTTC. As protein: CASSEAGVGWFVEQFF.